This T cell receptor beta chain was sequenced during a study of T cells in Graves' hyperthyroidism and ophthalmopathy. Points from the study as a whole: The model identified upcoming ophthalmopathy a median around 7.1 months ahead of onset.

The CDR3 runs to 13 residues. CDR1 SQVTM and CDR2 ANQGSEA come from the germline V gene. The V end lost 4 bases, the J end lost 1 base, and 10 bases lay between the germline ends. Uncontrolled infection, other autoimmune disease, pregnancy and lactation each barred patients from inclusion. This clonotype was picked up many times. As yet, its antigen is unknown. Regions amplified from RNA transcripts were the TCR beta CDR3 regions. The TCR CDR3 was amplified in a first-round RT-PCR using the HTBI primer set. TCRdb reprocessed the multiplex PCR reads via MiXCR and lists one record per CDR3 protein. The table lists over 400,000 distinct CDR3 sequences, roughly 15% of them singletons, with about 12% in the top ten.

What was sequenced was blood. The chain combines TRBV29-1 with TRBJ1-1; no reliable D call. The sequence came from a man younger than 35 with Graves' ophthalmopathy. In nucleotides, the CDR3 is TGCAGCGTTGCCCTCCAGCAGAACACTGAAGCTTTCTTT. This gives the protein CSVALQQNTEAFF.